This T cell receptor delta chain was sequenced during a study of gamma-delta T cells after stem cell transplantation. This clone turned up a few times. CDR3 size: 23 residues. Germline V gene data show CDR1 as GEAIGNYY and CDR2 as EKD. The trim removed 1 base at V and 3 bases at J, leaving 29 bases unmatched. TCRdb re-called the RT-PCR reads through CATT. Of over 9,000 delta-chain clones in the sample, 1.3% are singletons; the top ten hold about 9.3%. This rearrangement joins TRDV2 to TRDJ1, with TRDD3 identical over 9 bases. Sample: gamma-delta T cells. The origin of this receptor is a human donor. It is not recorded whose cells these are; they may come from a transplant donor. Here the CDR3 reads CACDTILRGPGDTRPGVADKLIF. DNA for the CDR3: TGTGCCTGTGACACTATCCTACGAGGTCCGGGGGATACAAGGCCAGGTGTGGCCGATAAACTCATCTTT.